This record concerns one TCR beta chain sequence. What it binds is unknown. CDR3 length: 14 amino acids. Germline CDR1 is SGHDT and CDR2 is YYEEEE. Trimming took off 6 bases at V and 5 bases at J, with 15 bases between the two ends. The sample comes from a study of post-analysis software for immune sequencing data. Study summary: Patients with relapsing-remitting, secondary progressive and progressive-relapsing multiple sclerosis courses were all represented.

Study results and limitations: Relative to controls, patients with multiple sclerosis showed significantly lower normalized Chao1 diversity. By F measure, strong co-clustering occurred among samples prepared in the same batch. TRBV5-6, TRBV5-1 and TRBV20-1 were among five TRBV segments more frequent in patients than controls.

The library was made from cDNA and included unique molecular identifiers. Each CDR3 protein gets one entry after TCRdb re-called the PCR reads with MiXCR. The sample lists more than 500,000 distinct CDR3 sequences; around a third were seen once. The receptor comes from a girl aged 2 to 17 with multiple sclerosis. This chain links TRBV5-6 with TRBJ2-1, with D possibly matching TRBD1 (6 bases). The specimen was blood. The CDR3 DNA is TGTGCCAGCATCGCCTTTGGGGGCAACAATGAGCAGTTCTTC. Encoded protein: CASIAFGGNNEQFF.